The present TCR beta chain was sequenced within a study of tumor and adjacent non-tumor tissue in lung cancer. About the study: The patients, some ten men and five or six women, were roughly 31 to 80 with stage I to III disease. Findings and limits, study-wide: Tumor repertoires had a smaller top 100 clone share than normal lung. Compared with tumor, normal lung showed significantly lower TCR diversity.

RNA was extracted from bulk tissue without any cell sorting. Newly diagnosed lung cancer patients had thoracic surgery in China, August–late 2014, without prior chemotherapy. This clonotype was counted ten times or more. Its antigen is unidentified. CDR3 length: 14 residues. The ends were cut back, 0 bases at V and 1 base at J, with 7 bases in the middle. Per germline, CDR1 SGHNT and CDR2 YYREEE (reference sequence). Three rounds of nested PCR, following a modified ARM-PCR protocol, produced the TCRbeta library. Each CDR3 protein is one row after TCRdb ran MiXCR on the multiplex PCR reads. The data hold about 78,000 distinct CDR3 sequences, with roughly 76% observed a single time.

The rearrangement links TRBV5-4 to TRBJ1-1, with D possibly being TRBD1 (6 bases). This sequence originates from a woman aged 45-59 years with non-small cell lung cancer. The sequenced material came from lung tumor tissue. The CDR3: CASSLDRENTEAFF. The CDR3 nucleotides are TGTGCCAGCAGCTTGGACAGGGAGAACACTGAAGCTTTCTTT.